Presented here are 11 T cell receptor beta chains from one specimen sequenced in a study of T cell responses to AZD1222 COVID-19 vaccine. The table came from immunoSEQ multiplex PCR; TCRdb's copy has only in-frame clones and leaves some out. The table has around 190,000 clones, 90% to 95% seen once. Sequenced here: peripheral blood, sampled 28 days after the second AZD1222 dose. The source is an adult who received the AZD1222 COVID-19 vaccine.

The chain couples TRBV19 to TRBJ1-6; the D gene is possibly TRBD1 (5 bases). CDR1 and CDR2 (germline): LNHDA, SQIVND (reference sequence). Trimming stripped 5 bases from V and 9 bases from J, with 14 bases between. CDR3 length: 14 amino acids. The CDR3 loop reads CASSYGTAGSPLHF. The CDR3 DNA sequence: TGTGCCAGTAGTTATGGGACCGCGGGTTCACCCCTCCACTTT.

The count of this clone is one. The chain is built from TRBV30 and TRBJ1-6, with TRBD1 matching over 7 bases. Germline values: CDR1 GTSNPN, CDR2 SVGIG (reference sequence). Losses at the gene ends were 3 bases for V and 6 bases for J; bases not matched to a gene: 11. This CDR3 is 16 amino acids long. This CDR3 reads CAWRARQGTANSPLHF. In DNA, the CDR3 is TGTGCCTGGAGGGCTCGCCAAGGGACAGCTAATTCACCCCTCCACTTT.

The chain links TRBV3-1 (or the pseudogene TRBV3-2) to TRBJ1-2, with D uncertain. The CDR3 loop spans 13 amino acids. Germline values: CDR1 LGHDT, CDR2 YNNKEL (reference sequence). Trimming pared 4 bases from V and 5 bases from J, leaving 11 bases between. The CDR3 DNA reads TGTGCCAGCAGCCCGTTCGAGCGATATGGCTACACCTTC. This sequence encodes CASSPFERYGYTF.

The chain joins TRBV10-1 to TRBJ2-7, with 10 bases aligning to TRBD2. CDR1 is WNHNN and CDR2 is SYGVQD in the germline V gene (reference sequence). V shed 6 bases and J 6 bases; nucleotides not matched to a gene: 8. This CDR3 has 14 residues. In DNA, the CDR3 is TGCGCCAGCAGCCACCCTAGCGGGAGCTCCGAGCAGTACTTC. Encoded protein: CASSHPSGSSEQYF.

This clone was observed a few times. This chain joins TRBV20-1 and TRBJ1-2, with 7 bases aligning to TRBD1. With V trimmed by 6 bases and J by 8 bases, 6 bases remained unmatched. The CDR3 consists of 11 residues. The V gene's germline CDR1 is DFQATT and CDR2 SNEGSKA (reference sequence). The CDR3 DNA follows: TGCAGTGCCTCCCAGGGGGGGGGCTACACCTTC. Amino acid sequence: CSASQGGGYTF.

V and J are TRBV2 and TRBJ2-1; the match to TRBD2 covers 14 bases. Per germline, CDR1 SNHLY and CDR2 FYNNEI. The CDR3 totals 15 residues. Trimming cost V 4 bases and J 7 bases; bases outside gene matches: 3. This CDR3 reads CASSGLAGGGNEQFF. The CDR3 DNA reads TGTGCCAGCAGTGGACTAGCGGGAGGGGGTAATGAGCAGTTCTTC.

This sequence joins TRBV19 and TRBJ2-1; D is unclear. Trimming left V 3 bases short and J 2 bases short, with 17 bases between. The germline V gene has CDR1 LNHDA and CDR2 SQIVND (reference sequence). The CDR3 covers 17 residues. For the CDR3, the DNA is TGTGCCAGTAGTATCGATCGGTCTACACCCACCTACAATGAGCAGTTCTTC. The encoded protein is CASSIDRSTPTYNEQFF.

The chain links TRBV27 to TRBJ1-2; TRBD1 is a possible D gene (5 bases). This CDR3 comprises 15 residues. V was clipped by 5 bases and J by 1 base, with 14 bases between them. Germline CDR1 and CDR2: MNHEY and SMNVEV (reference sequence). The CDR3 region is CASSPTGKHNYGYTF. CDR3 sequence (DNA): TGTGCCAGCAGTCCCACAGGAAAACATAACTATGGCTACACCTTC.

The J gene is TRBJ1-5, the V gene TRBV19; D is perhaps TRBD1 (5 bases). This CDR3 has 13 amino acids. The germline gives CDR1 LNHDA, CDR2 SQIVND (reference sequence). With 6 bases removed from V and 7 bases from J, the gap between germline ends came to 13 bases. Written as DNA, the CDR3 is TGTGCCAGTAGCGAGGTTGCAGGGCAGCCCCAGCATTTT. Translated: CASSEVAGQPQHF.

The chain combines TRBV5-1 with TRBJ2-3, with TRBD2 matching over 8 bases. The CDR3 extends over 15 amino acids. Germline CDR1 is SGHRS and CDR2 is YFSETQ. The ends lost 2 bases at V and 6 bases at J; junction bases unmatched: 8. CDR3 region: CASSFLGGAGDTQYF. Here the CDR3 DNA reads TGCGCCAGCAGCTTCCTCGGGGGGGCCGGGGATACGCAGTATTTT.

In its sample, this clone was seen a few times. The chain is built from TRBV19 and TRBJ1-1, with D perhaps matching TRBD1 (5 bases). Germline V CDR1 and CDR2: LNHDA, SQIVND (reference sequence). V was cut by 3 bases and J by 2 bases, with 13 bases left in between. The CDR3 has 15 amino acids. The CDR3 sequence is CASSIIGDANTEAFF. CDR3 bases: TGTGCCAGTAGTATCATAGGGGACGCCAACACTGAAGCTTTCTTT.